Listed below are T cell receptor beta chains from one sample, sequenced in a study of control samples from healthy donors and cancer patients. TCRdb's copy holds only in-frame clones and misses some; the assay was immunoSEQ multiplex PCR. The sample shows approximately 100,000 clones, 86% of them seen only once. The sequenced sample was blood. Receptors were obtained from a man aged 25 to 45 in good health. Each CDR3 is given with its conserved first and last residue. The D gene is left open where the match is weak. Clone size is shown for a subset of rows, as once, few, many or a class of expanded clone.

CDR3nt | CDR3aa | len | j_gene | abundance | v_gene | d_gene
TGTGCCAGCAGCTTAATGGGGGCTGCCGGCAATGAGCAGTTCTTC | CASSLMGAAGNEQFF | 15 | TRBJ2-1 | - | TRBV7-2 | -
TGTGCCAGCAGTTTAGTCAACAATGAGCAGTTCTTC | CASSLVNNEQFF | 12 | TRBJ2-1 | few | TRBV27 | -
TGTGCCAGCAGTTACGGAGTAGTACGTCAAGAGACCCAGTACTTC | CASSYGVVRQETQYF | 15 | TRBJ2-5 | - | TRBV6-5 | -
TGTGCCAGCAGCTTCCTACAGGGCTACACCTTC | CASSFLQGYTF | 11 | TRBJ1-2 | - | TRBV5-4 | -
TGTGCCAGCAGCGGACCTACAGGGTCTAGCCCGGCAGATACGCAGTATTTT | CASSGPTGSSPADTQYF | 17 | TRBJ2-3 | - | TRBV9 | -
TGTGCCAGCAGCCGAGGAAACACAGGGGTGTGGACTGAAGCTTTCTTT | CASSRGNTGVWTEAFF | 16 | TRBJ1-1 | once | TRBV3-1/TRBV3-2 | TRBD1
TGTGCCAGCAGCCCGGGACAGGGCCGCCGTTCTGGGGCCAACGTCCTGACTTTC | CASSPGQGRRSGANVLTF | 18 | TRBJ2-6 | - | TRBV3-1/TRBV3-2 | TRBD1
TGTGCCTGGAGGGCCCGGACTAGCGGAACAGATACGCAGTATTTT | CAWRARTSGTDTQYF | 15 | TRBJ2-3 | - | TRBV30 | TRBD2
TGTGCCAGCAGCGAACAGGGTAGAGGGGCAGATACGCAGTATTTT | CASSEQGRGADTQYF | 15 | TRBJ2-3 | - | TRBV9 | -
TGTGCCAGTCACAGGGAAGGTGACACTGAAGCTTTCTTT | CASHREGDTEAFF | 13 | TRBJ1-1 | - | TRBV6-5 | -
TGTGCCAGCACAGGACAGGGGCTAGTCGGCTACACCTTC | CASTGQGLVGYTF | 13 | TRBJ1-2 | - | TRBV12-3/TRBV12-4 | TRBD1
TGCAGCGTTGGTGCAGGCTTTAATTCACCCCTCCACTTT | CSVGAGFNSPLHF | 13 | TRBJ1-6 | few | TRBV29-1 | -
TGTGCCAGCAGCTTAGATATATATTTTCGGGAGAATTCACCCCTCCACTTT | CASSLDIYFRENSPLHF | 17 | TRBJ1-6 | - | TRBV7-8 | -
TGTGCCAGCAGCGTCCAGGGGGGGGAAAAACTGTTTTTT | CASSVQGGEKLFF | 13 | TRBJ1-4 | - | TRBV3-1/TRBV3-2 | TRBD1
TGCGCCAGCAGAGGGGGGAAGATGAATGCTGGGGCCAACGTCCTGACTTTC | CASRGGKMNAGANVLTF | 17 | TRBJ2-6 | - | TRBV5-1 | -
TGTGCCAGCAGTAAAGCTGCTGGAAACACCATATATTTT | CASSKAAGNTIYF | 13 | TRBJ1-3 | - | TRBV25-1 | -
TGTGCCAGCAGTGGGCCAGAGGTTGCAGATAATGAAAAACTGTTTTTT | CASSGPEVADNEKLFF | 16 | TRBJ1-4 | - | TRBV2 | -
TGTGCCTGGAGCGCGGGACTTCACTATGGCTACACCTTC | CAWSAGLHYGYTF | 13 | TRBJ1-2 | few | TRBV30 | -
TGTGCCAGCCGGAGGAACCAAGACGCCCATAGCAATCAGCCCCAGCATTTT | CASRRNQDAHSNQPQHF | 17 | TRBJ1-5 | once | TRBV25-1 | -
TGTGCCAGCAGCTTGGCCAGTCGCAGACAAGAGACCCAGTACTTC | CASSLASRRQETQYF | 15 | TRBJ2-5 | once | TRBV5-5 | -
TGTGCCACCAGTGTGGGGGGGGTAACAGATACGCAGTATTTT | CATSVGGVTDTQYF | 14 | TRBJ2-3 | - | TRBV24-1 | TRBD2
TGTGCCAGCAGCTTAGGTAGCCGAGGGGGAGAAGGCTACACCTTC | CASSLGSRGGEGYTF | 15 | TRBJ1-2 | - | TRBV13 | -
TGTGCCAGCAGCTTATTAGCGGGGGGGCCAGAGACCCAGTACTTC | CASSLLAGGPETQYF | 15 | TRBJ2-5 | - | TRBV7-3 | TRBD2
TGTGCCAGCAGCTTAGGCAGGGATAATTCACCCCTCCACTTT | CASSLGRDNSPLHF | 14 | TRBJ1-6 | - | TRBV7-9 | -
TGTGCCAGCAGAGATACAGGGGCCTCGGGCTATGGCTACACCTTC | CASRDTGASGYGYTF | 15 | TRBJ1-2 | - | TRBV27 | TRBD1
TGTGCCAGCGGCGGGGGGCGTGTGGGGACTGAAGCTTTCTTT | CASGGGRVGTEAFF | 14 | TRBJ1-1 | - | TRBV2 | -
TGTGCCAGCAGCGTAGTTCGGGGCAGGGCGAATTCACCCCTCCACTTT | CASSVVRGRANSPLHF | 16 | TRBJ1-6 | - | TRBV9 | -
TGTGCCAGCAGCTCAGGCCGGACACAACGCACAGATACGCAGTATTTT | CASSSGRTQRTDTQYF | 16 | TRBJ2-3 | - | TRBV7-9 | -
TGTGCCAGCAGTTACGGGGGGGGCCTAAATCAGCCCCAGCATTTT | CASSYGGGLNQPQHF | 15 | TRBJ1-5 | - | TRBV6-5 | -
TGTGCCAGCAGTACCCCCGCGACGGGACGAGATACGCAGTATTTT | CASSTPATGRDTQYF | 15 | TRBJ2-3 | - | TRBV28 | -
TGTGCCAGCAGCCTAGCGGGGTATATGGAGACCCAGTACTTC | CASSLAGYMETQYF | 14 | TRBJ2-5 | - | TRBV28 | TRBD2
TGTGCCAGCAGCCCCGGGTTGGCGGGGGATACGCAGTATTTT | CASSPGLAGDTQYF | 14 | TRBJ2-3 | - | TRBV6-4 | -
TGTGCCAGCAGCTTGGCGGGTACAACTAATGAAAAACTGTTTTTT | CASSLAGTTNEKLFF | 15 | TRBJ1-4 | once | TRBV5-5 | -
TGTGCCAGCAGCTTAAGGGCTAGCGGGGCTACGAACACCGGGGAGCTGTTTTTT | CASSLRASGATNTGELFF | 18 | TRBJ2-2 | once | TRBV11-2 | TRBD2
TGCAGCGTTTTCGGGGGGGCAACTAATGAAAAACTGTTTTTT | CSVFGGATNEKLFF | 14 | TRBJ1-4 | - | TRBV29-1 | -
TGCGCCAGCAGTGACAACATGAACACTGAAGCTTTCTTT | CASSDNMNTEAFF | 13 | TRBJ1-1 | - | TRBV10-1 | -
TGTGCCAGCAGTCCCGGACAGGGGTCCTATGGCTACACCTTC | CASSPGQGSYGYTF | 14 | TRBJ1-2 | - | TRBV27 | TRBD1
TGTGCCAGCAGGAGGGATTACTGGCAAGAGACCCAGTACTTC | CASRRDYWQETQYF | 14 | TRBJ2-5 | - | TRBV6-5 | -
TGCGCCAGCAGCCCCCGCGCGGGGCGGGATGAAAAACTGTTTTTT | CASSPRAGRDEKLFF | 15 | TRBJ1-4 | once | TRBV5-1 | -
TGTGCCAGCAGCTTAGGTAGGGGAGGGAGCCATGGCTACACCTTC | CASSLGRGGSHGYTF | 15 | TRBJ1-2 | - | TRBV7-9 | -